Below are 20 T cell receptor beta chains sequenced from a single sample in a study of T-cell memory formation after mild COVID-19. TCRdb analysed the 5' RACE reads with MiXCR anew, one entry per CDR3 protein. The table shows 300,000 to 350,000 distinct CDR3 sequences, with approximately 19% occurring only once. Sequencing was performed on PBMCs or a T cell subset sorted from them (not recorded which). Every receptor here comes from a man aged 18 to 35 who had mild COVID-19 (a few samples of this study predate the infection). Cell type and time point are not known.

This chain connects TRBV6-2 or TRBV6-3 to TRBJ2-5; TRBD1 agrees at 7 bases. From germline, CDR1 is MNHEY and CDR2 SVGEGT. The CDR3 length is 15 residues. The ends lost 2 bases at V and 6 bases at J; junction bases unmatched: 9. CDR3 nucleotides: TGTGCCAGCAGTTACGTCCAGGGGGTGCGACAGACCCAGTACTTC. Residues: CASSYVQGVRQTQYF.

This clonotype has only a few counts. This sequence joins TRBV7-2 and TRBJ2-4; D not resolved. Germline V gene sequence: CDR1 SGHTA, CDR2 FQGNSA. The V gene lost 2 bases and the J gene lost 3 bases, with 11 bases spanning the gap. The CDR3 is 15 residues long. The CDR3 loop reads CASSLSTGNKNIQYF. In nucleotides, the CDR3 is TGTGCCAGCAGCTTAAGTACCGGAAACAAAAACATTCAGTACTTC.

This clonotype was seen a handful of times. The rearrangement links TRBV20-1 to TRBJ2-2; D is perhaps TRBD2 (6 bases). The CDR3 runs to 16 residues. Trimming removed 1 base at V and 3 bases at J, with 15 bases between. CDR1 DFQATT and CDR2 SNEGSKA come from the germline V gene (reference sequence). CDR3 loop: CSARAVASVDTGELFF. The CDR3 DNA is TGCAGTGCTAGAGCGGTGGCTAGCGTAGACACCGGGGAGCTGTTTTTT.

This clonotype occurred a few times. The gene calls are TRBV15 and TRBJ2-3, with D tentatively TRBD2 (5 bases). Trimming cost V 6 bases and J 2 bases, with 12 bases left between them. This CDR3 comprises 14 residues. The V gene's germline CDR1 is LNHNV and CDR2 YYDKDF (reference sequence). The CDR3 region has the DNA TGTGCCACCAGGCAAGCGGACCTCACAGATACGCAGTATTTT. Protein sequence: CATRQADLTDTQYF.

This clonotype was detected a few times. This sequence joins TRBV7-2 and TRBJ2-3; 10 bases align to TRBD2. The CDR3 runs 19 residues. V shed 0 bases and J 10 bases; nucleotides not matched to a gene: 19. Germline V gene data show CDR1 as SGHTA and CDR2 as FQGNSA. The CDR3 sequence is CASSLALVPAGGPFGSQYF. The CDR3 DNA sequence: TGTGCCAGCAGCTTAGCGCTAGTTCCAGCGGGGGGGCCATTCGGGTCGCAGTATTTT. Full variable domain (outside the CDR3, taken from reference TRBV7-2 and TRBJ2-3): GAGVSQSPSNKVTEKGKDVELRCDPISGHTALYWYRQSLGQGLEFLIYFQGNSAPDKSGLPSDRFSAERTGGSVSTLTIQRTQQEDSAVYLCASSLALVPAGGPFGSQYFGPGTRLTVL.

The chain links TRBV9 to TRBJ1-1; a possible D gene is TRBD1 (5 bases). Germline V gene sequence: CDR1 SGDLS, CDR2 YYNGEE. This CDR3 spans 15 amino acids. V was cut by 4 bases and J by 4 bases, with 17 bases left in between. In DNA form, the CDR3 reads TGTGCCAGCAGCATAGGGGTGGAGTTGTCCACTGAAGCTTTCTTT. This encodes CASSIGVELSTEAFF.

This clonotype was observed at least ten times. The chain combines TRBV7-2 with TRBJ2-5, with D tentatively TRBD1 or TRBD2 (6 bases each). The CDR3 spans 14 residues. From germline, CDR1 is SGHTA and CDR2 FQGNSA. V was cut by 5 bases and J by 5 bases, with 15 bases left in between. Here the CDR3 reads CASSGGPTGETQYF. As DNA, the CDR3 is TGTGCCAGCAGCGGGGGGCCCACGGGGGAGACCCAGTACTTC.

This chain connects TRBV5-5 to TRBJ2-5, with D maybe TRBD1 (5 bases). Trimming left V 1 base short and J 5 bases short, with 12 bases between. The germline V gene encodes CDR1 SGHKS and CDR2 YYEKEE (reference sequence). The CDR3 has 14 residues. The CDR3 spells CASSLFPGSETQYF. DNA of the CDR3: TGTGCCAGCAGCTTGTTTCCAGGGTCTGAGACCCAGTACTTC.

This clonotype was seen more than once but under ten times. The genes are TRBV5-5 and TRBJ2-2; 9 bases match TRBD1. Germline loops: CDR1 SGHKS, CDR2 YYEKEE (reference sequence). The CDR3 has 17 residues. Trimming took 4 bases from V and 6 from J; bases not matched to a gene: 13. The CDR3 DNA is TGTGCCAGCAGCGCGGACAGGGGATCCTTAATAGCCGGGGAGCTGTTTTTT. Encoded protein: CASSADRGSLIAGELFF.

Comment on this clonotype: This may be a read error: a much more frequent sequence differs by one nucleotide. The rearrangement links TRBV5-1 to TRBJ2-2; D is uncertain. CDR3 length: 14 amino acids. Trimming took off 0 bases at V and 0 bases at J, with 3 bases between the two ends. Germline V lookup: CDR1 SGHRS, CDR2 YFSETQ. DNA of the CDR3: TGCGCCAGCAGCTTGGAGCCGAACACCGGGGAGCTGTTTTTT. Translation gives CASSLEPNTGELFF.

CDR3 loop: CASSRNPQGVLTEAFF. The CDR3 DNA reads as TGTGCCAGCAGCCGGAACCCACAGGGGGTTTTGACTGAAGCTTTCTTT. V usage is TRBV7-9 and J usage is TRBJ1-1; 8 bases agree with TRBD1. V was clipped by 5 bases and J by 5 bases; unmatched bases: 13. This CDR3 spans 16 amino acids. The germline V gene has CDR1 SEHNR and CDR2 FQNEAQ (reference sequence).

The J gene is TRBJ1-6, the V gene TRBV5-1; unclear D gene. The CDR3 length is 14 residues. Germline V gene lookup returns CDR1 SGHRS and CDR2 YFSETQ. Trimming stripped 0 bases from V and 4 bases from J, with 5 bases between. The CDR3 bases are TGCGCCAGCAGCTTGGACGGATATAATTCACCCCTCCACTTT. Amino acids: CASSLDGYNSPLHF.

This rearrangement joins TRBV5-1 to TRBJ2-3, with D possibly being TRBD1 or TRBD2 (5 bases each). From germline, CDR1 is SGHRS and CDR2 YFSETQ. The CDR3 length is 13 residues. The germline V and J ends were trimmed by 6 bases and 0 bases, with 8 bases remaining between them. The CDR3 region has the DNA TGCGCCAGCAACCGGGACAGCACAGATACGCAGTATTTT. Translation gives CASNRDSTDTQYF.

A few counts support this clonotype. The V call is TRBV6-6, the J call TRBJ1-2; unclear D gene. From germline, CDR1 is MNHNY and CDR2 SVGAGI (reference sequence). V dropped 0 bases and J dropped 8 bases, with 4 bases sitting between them. This CDR3 has 11 amino acids. CDR3: CASSYSRGYTF. The DNA of the CDR3 is TGTGCCAGCAGTTACTCGAGGGGCTACACCTTC.

CDR3 protein: CASSSGLAGASSYEQYV. The DNA for the CDR3 is TGTGCCAGCAGCTCCGGACTAGCGGGGGCCAGCTCCTACGAGCAGTACGTC. The J gene is TRBJ2-7, the V gene TRBV5-4; 13 bases map to TRBD2. The germline V gene has CDR1 SGHNT and CDR2 YYREEE (reference sequence). The CDR3 sequence is 17 residues long. V shed 3 bases, J shed 0 bases, and the junction held 6 bases outside the gene matches.

J is TRBJ2-1 and V is TRBV7-2; 9 nucleotides align to TRBD2. Unmatched junction bases numbered 5, after V lost 2 bases and J lost 6 bases. Germline CDR1 reads SGHTA; CDR2 reads FQGNSA. The CDR3 extends over 15 amino acids. CDR3 region: CASSLKGGGVNEQFF. CDR3 sequence (DNA): TGTGCCAGCAGCTTAAAGGGCGGGGGGGTCAATGAGCAGTTCTTC.

The sample holds a few counts of this clonotype. The chain carries TRBV5-1 and TRBJ1-5; TRBD1 matches 12 bases. Per the germline V gene, CDR1 is SGHRS and CDR2 is YFSETQ. The V gene end was trimmed by 3 bases and the J gene end by 2 bases; junction bases not matched to a gene: 3. This CDR3 is 16 amino acids long. This CDR3 is CASSSGTGGGNQPQHF. CDR3 in DNA: TGCGCCAGCAGCTCGGGGACAGGGGGCGGCAATCAGCCCCAGCATTTT.

This clonotype was recorded a few times. The genes are TRBV7-8 and TRBJ1-1; 7 bases line up with TRBD1. Germline CDR1 is SGHVS and CDR2 is FQNEAQ. The CDR3 is 15 amino acids. Trimming at V came to 5 bases and at J to 0 bases, leaving 6 bases not matched to a gene. CDR3 sequence (DNA): TGTGCCAGCAGCACCCCGACAGGGTTGAACACTGAAGCTTTCTTT. It specifies CASSTPTGLNTEAFF.

This clonotype was counted only a few times. V is TRBV7-9 and J is TRBJ2-5; TRBD1 aligns across 7 bases. CDR1 is SEHNR, CDR2 FQNEAQ, per germline (reference sequence). The CDR3 runs 14 residues. CDR3 region: CASYDRVAGETQYF. The CDR3, as DNA: TGTGCTAGCTATGACAGGGTCGCCGGAGAGACCCAGTACTTC.

J is TRBJ2-6 and V is TRBV7-2; the match to TRBD1 covers 10 bases. This CDR3 region has 17 residues. Germline CDR1 and CDR2: SGHTA and FQGNSA. V was clipped by 7 bases and J by 0 bases; unmatched bases: 6. The CDR3 loop reads CASTRTGGFSGANVLTF. The DNA for the CDR3 is TGTGCCAGCACCCGGACAGGGGGGTTCTCTGGGGCCAACGTCCTGACTTTC.